This record looks at one T cell receptor (beta chain) sequence and its context. The antigen it binds to is not known. Nothing much larger sits one base from this clone, and base qualities are not available. Reading the label with the study, this specimen's treatment or condition is: in vitro stimulation with specific CMV peptide epitopes to enrich CMV-specific T cells. Data came from an Illumina HiSeq 1500. TCRdb reran the public reads through fastp at Q25 and MiXCR, keeping productive beta chains. Rows with one shared CDR3 protein collapse into an entry with the most common genes and DNA. The sample data list roughly 180,000 distinct CDR3 sequences, and roughly 21% of these were observed just once. The ten largest clonotypes hold roughly 25% of the sample. The data were obtained in a study of T cell repertoires in cytomegalovirus infection (dated by TCRdb to the late 2010s). Study-level background: Recently identified HLA-C-restricted CMV epitopes, whose presentation resists viral immunomodulation, were targeted by peptide stimulations together with well-studied HLA-B-restricted epitopes. Donor HLA type was relevant to the analysis, as public TCR beta signatures indicated carriage of CMV infection together with the matching HLA type. Here is what the overall study found, with its caveats: In both this cohort and an independent roughly 350-donor cohort, the cumulative frequency of public TCR beta family members distinguished carriers of CMV infection plus the relevant HLA type. The ex vivo response was dominated by HLA-C-restricted CMV-specific TCR beta clonotypes, which also provided the single most frequent clonotype in two of eight donors.

The CDR3 runs 12 amino acids, cysteine and phenylalanine included. This entry keeps only the CDR3 DNA: 36 bases, framed from base 1. Cut back by 5 bases and 6 bases, the V and J ends lie 10 bases apart. The chain couples TRBV12-3 or TRBV12-4 to TRBJ1-2; 5 matching bases give a weak D call of TRBD1. This receptor was obtained from a human donor in good health (CMV status not recorded). Some clones in this sample may be carry-over from other donors' samples. Sequencing used CD8+ T cells from cultured PBMCs, obtained from culture after CMV antigen stimulation. This receptor has the CDR3 CASSPRGNGYTF. The DNA sequence follows: TGTGCCAGCAGTCCTAGGGGTAATGGCTACACCTTC.